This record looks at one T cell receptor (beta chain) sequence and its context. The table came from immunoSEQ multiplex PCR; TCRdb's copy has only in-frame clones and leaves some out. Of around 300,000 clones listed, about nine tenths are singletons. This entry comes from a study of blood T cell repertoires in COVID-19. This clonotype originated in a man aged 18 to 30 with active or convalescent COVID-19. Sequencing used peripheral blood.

CDR3 amino acids: CASSPPAGNTEAFF. The CDR3 nucleotides read TGTGCCAGCAGCCCACCTGCGGGGAACACTGAAGCTTTCTTT. The J gene is TRBJ1-1, the V gene TRBV6-5; no clear D. The CDR3 spans 14 residues. Per the germline V gene, CDR1 is MNHEY and CDR2 is SVGAGI. V was trimmed by 6 bases and J by 1 base, leaving 12 bases between them.